This passage covers 21 T cell receptor beta chains from one sample sequenced in a study of Graves' ophthalmopathy and Graves' hyperthyroidism. RNA served as the template for amplifying TCR beta CDR3 regions. RT-PCR in the first round used HTBI primers; a second-round multiplex PCR followed. TCRdb re-analysed the multiplex PCR reads in MiXCR, keeping a single row per CDR3 protein. Of approximately 210,000 distinct CDR3 sequences listed, roughly 29% are singletons. Sequenced: peripheral blood. The receptors here all came from a man between 45 and 60 years old with Graves' ophthalmopathy.

Many counts were recorded for this clonotype. The rearrangement links TRBV12-3 or TRBV12-4 to TRBJ2-6; TRBD1 matches at 8 bases. The CDR3 is 17 amino acids. Trimming removed 3 bases from V and 0 bases from J; junction bases left unmatched: 4. The CDR3 here is CASSFNRGVSGANVLTF. The DNA of the CDR3 is TGTGCCAGCAGTTTTAACAGGGGGGTCTCTGGGGCCAACGTCCTGACTTTC.

The genes are TRBV6-5 and TRBJ1-2, with 9 bases fitting TRBD1. The length of the CDR3 is 13 residues. V lost 6 bases to trimming and J lost 8 bases; unmatched junction nucleotides: 7. CDR1 is MNHEY, CDR2 SVGAGI, per germline. The chain's CDR3 is CASSYNRGHGYTF. CDR3 bases: TGTGCCAGCAGCTACAACAGGGGGCACGGCTACACCTTC.

This clonotype was recorded many times. The CDR3 nucleotides are TGTGCCAGCAGCGCCGTGACTAGCGGGGGGCTCGGGGAGCTGTTTTTT. Translation gives CASSAVTSGGLGELFF. The chain recombines TRBV11-1 with TRBJ2-2; 13 nucleotides align to TRBD2. Trimming took 5 bases from V and 7 from J; bases not matched to a gene: 7. CDR1 and CDR2 (germline): SGHAT, FQDESV (reference sequence). The CDR3 runs 16 residues.

This clonotype was picked up many times. The rearrangement joins TRBV6-1 to TRBJ2-2, with D uncertain. The germline gives CDR1 MNHNS, CDR2 SASEGT. Trimming left V 2 bases short and J 5 bases short, with 12 bases between. This CDR3 spans 15 amino acids. For the CDR3, the DNA is TGTGCCAGCAGTGAATCCCCCACGACGACCGGGGAGCTGTTTTTT. This gives the protein CASSESPTTTGELFF.

V gene TRBV6-5 combines with J gene TRBJ1-6, with D possibly TRBD1 on 5 matching bases. The CDR3 is made up of 14 amino acids. CDR1 and CDR2 (germline): MNHEY, SVGAGI. Between the trimmed V and J ends, which lost 4 bases and 10 bases, there was a span of 14 bases. This chain's CDR3 is CASSFGREYSPLHF. In DNA form, the CDR3 reads TGTGCCAGCAGTTTTGGCAGGGAATACTCACCCCTCCACTTT.

This clonotype was picked up many times. This rearrangement joins TRBV7-2 to TRBJ2-3; 8 positions agree with TRBD2. This CDR3 has 15 amino acids. Germline CDR1 reads SGHTA; CDR2 reads FQGNSA. The junction had 5 bases not matched to a gene; V was cut back by 0 bases and J by 6 bases. The CDR3 bases are TGTGCCAGCAGCTTAGCCGGGAGGGCCTCTGATACGCAGTATTTT. This translates into CASSLAGRASDTQYF.

This rearrangement joins TRBV6-5 to TRBJ2-4, with 7 bases that match TRBD1. Germline loops: CDR1 MNHEY, CDR2 SVGAGI. The V segment lost 4 bases and the J segment 8 bases; nucleotides outside the gene matches: 5. The CDR3 is 13 amino acids. The CDR3 DNA is TGTGCCAGCAGTTTGGGCAGGGGGTACATTCAGTACTTC. Translating it yields CASSLGRGYIQYF.

This clonotype was picked up many times. The CDR3 region has the DNA TGCAGTGCGGGAGGGCTAGCGGGAGTACCCTCCTACGAGCAGTACTTC. This sequence encodes CSAGGLAGVPSYEQYF. The chain couples TRBV29-1 to TRBJ2-7, with 10 bases aligning to TRBD2. The CDR3 contains 16 residues. Germline V gene sequence: CDR1 SQVTM, CDR2 ANQGSEA.

This clonotype was counted many times. J is TRBJ2-2 and V is TRBV3-1, with 8 bases aligning to TRBD1. With 4 bases clipped from V and 6 bases from J, the junction kept 4 bases outside the gene matches. Germline assignment: CDR1 LGHDT and CDR2 YNNKEL (reference sequence). The CDR3 covers 14 residues. The CDR3 loop is CASSRTGNAGELFF. The DNA of the CDR3 is TGTGCCAGCAGCCGGACAGGGAATGCCGGGGAGCTGTTTTTT.

This clonotype occurred many times. The chain is built from TRBV11-1 and TRBJ1-1; 7 nucleotides line up with TRBD1. Losses at the gene ends were 5 bases for V and 7 bases for J; bases not matched to a gene: 4. Germline V gene data show CDR1 as SGHAT and CDR2 as FQDESV (reference sequence). This CDR3 region has 12 residues. CDR3 protein: CASSRDSLEAFF. The CDR3 nucleotides read TGTGCCAGCAGCCGGGACAGCCTTGAAGCTTTCTTT.

The table lists this clonotype with many counts. The chain links TRBV29-1 to TRBJ1-1; the D gene is possibly TRBD1 (6 bases). V lost 6 bases to trimming and J lost 5 bases, with 13 bases between them. CDR1 SQVTM and CDR2 ANQGSEA come from the germline V gene. This CDR3 is built from 12 residues. For the CDR3, the DNA is TGCAGCGTCCGGGACACCGGGACTGAAGCTTTCTTT. Protein: CSVRDTGTEAFF.

This clonotype ranks as medium-sized. V is TRBV6-5 and J is TRBJ2-5; TRBD2 aligns across 9 bases. V was pared by 2 bases and J by 2 bases, with 12 bases of the junction left unmatched. The length of the CDR3 is 18 residues. The germline gives CDR1 MNHEY, CDR2 SVGAGI. The CDR3 DNA follows: TGTGCCAGCAGTTACGATTTTTCGGGACTAGCAGTTCAAGAGACCCAGTACTTC. Its protein is CASSYDFSGLAVQETQYF.

This clonotype showed up many times. V and J are TRBV29-1 and TRBJ2-7; 8 nucleotides line up with TRBD2. Looked up from germline, CDR1 is SQVTM and CDR2 is ANQGSEA. The V and J ends lost 4 bases and 5 bases, in that order; junction bases with no gene match: 4. This CDR3 comprises 12 residues. This CDR3 is CSVVREVDEQYF. CDR3 nucleotide sequence: TGCAGCGTTGTGCGGGAGGTTGACGAGCAGTACTTC.

This clonotype has a count of ten or more. The chain uses TRBV20-1 and TRBJ1-1; 9 bases map to TRBD1. This CDR3 is 13 amino acids long. The germline V gene has CDR1 DFQATT and CDR2 SNEGSKA (reference sequence). J lost 5 bases, V lost 8 bases, and 9 bases had no gene match. CDR3 DNA sequence: TGCAGTTTCCAGACAGGGGGATGGACTGAAGCTTTCTTT. Translation: CSFQTGGWTEAFF.

This clonotype appeared many times. The V and J genes are TRBV4-1 and TRBJ2-7; D not resolved. The V gene's germline CDR1 is MGHRA and CDR2 YSYEKL. The V end lost 2 bases, the J end lost 6 bases, and 11 bases lay between the germline ends. CDR3 length: 13 residues. In DNA form, the CDR3 reads TGCGCCAGCAGCCAACAGAGTTGGGCCGAGCAGTACTTC. This encodes CASSQQSWAEQYF.

The table lists this clonotype with a few counts. The chain is built from TRBV6-1 and TRBJ2-7, with 9 bases fitting TRBD1. Germline values: CDR1 MNHNS, CDR2 SASEGT. This CDR3 is built from 14 residues. The junction had 4 bases not matched to a gene; V was cut back by 4 bases and J by 3 bases. This CDR3 is CASSAWDRVYEQYF. The CDR3 nucleotides read TGTGCCAGCAGTGCATGGGACAGGGTCTACGAGCAGTACTTC.

The CDR3 here is CASSYSQGIGGYTF. CDR3 sequence (DNA): TGTGCCAGCAGTTACTCGCAGGGAATAGGTGGCTACACCTTC. The rearrangement links TRBV6-5 to TRBJ1-2; D is perhaps TRBD1 (5 bases). V lost 0 bases and J 7 bases, leaving 12 bases between the germline ends. Germline lookup yields CDR1 MNHEY and CDR2 SVGAGI. The CDR3 contains 14 residues.

The table lists this clonotype with many counts. The rearrangement joins TRBV9 to TRBJ2-5; D is undetermined. Trimming removed 0 bases at V and 3 bases at J, with 12 bases between. This CDR3 has 15 residues. CDR1 and CDR2 (germline): SGDLS, YYNGEE. The CDR3 nucleotides are TGTGCCAGCAGCGTAGGCCCCCACGATGAAGAGACCCAGTACTTC. This gives the protein CASSVGPHDEETQYF.

At least ten counts were recorded for this clonotype. The chain couples TRBV29-1 to TRBJ2-7; either TRBD1 or TRBD2 may supply D (6 bases each). Per germline, CDR1 SQVTM and CDR2 ANQGSEA. Trimming took 4 bases from V and 2 from J, leaving 12 bases between them. The CDR3 runs to 13 residues. The CDR3 here is CSVAGGTTYEQYF. The CDR3 DNA follows: TGCAGCGTTGCGGGCGGGACAACCTACGAGCAGTACTTC.

This clonotype has at least ten counts. The rearrangement joins TRBV20-1 to TRBJ2-7; D not certain. CDR1 and CDR2 (germline): DFQATT, SNEGSKA (reference sequence). This CDR3 is built from 13 residues. V was pared by 3 bases and J by 1 base, with 10 bases between. CDR3 sequence (DNA): TGCAGTGCTAGGCCTACCTGGTCCTACGAGCAGTACTTC. It codes for CSARPTWSYEQYF.

This clonotype was seen many times. The chain links TRBV10-3 to TRBJ2-5; the match to TRBD1 covers 10 bases. After removal of 4 bases from V and 0 bases from J, the junction contained 5 bases not matched to a gene. CDR1 and CDR2 from the germline V gene are ENHRY and SYGVKD. CDR3 length: 16 amino acids. CDR3 sequence: CAISGGTGDYQETQYF. For the CDR3, the DNA is TGTGCCATCAGTGGAGGGACAGGGGATTACCAAGAGACCCAGTACTTC.